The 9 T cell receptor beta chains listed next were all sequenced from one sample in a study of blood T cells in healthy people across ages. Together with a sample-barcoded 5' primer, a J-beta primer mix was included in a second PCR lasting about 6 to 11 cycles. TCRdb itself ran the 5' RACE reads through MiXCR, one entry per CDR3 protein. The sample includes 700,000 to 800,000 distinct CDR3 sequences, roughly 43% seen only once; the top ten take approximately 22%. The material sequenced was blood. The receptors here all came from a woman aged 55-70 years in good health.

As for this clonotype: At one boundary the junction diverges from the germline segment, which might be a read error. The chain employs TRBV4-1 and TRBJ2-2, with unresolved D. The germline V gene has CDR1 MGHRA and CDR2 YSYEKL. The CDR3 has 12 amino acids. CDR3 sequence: CASSRNSGELFF. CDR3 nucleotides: TGCGCCAGCAGCCGGAACTCCGGGGAGCTGTTTTTT.

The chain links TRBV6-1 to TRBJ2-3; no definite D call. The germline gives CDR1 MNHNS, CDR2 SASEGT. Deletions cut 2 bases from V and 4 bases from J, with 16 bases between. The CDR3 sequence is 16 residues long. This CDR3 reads CASSESGSPKADTQYF. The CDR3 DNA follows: TGTGCCAGCAGTGAAAGTGGTAGTCCCAAGGCAGATACGCAGTATTTT.

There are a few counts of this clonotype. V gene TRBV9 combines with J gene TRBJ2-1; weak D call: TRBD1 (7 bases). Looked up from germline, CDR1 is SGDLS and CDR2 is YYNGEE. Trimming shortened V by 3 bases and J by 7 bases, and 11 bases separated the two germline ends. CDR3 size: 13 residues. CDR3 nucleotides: TGTGCCAGCAGCGGACAGGGACTGAATGAGCAGTTCTTC. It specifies CASSGQGLNEQFF.

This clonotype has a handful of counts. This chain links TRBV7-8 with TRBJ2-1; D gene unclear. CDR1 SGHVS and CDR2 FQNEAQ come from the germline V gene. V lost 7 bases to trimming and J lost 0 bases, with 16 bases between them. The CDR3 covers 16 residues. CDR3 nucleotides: TGTGCCAGCACCCACCCGGCCGAAAGCTCCTACAATGAGCAGTTCTTC. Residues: CASTHPAESSYNEQFF.

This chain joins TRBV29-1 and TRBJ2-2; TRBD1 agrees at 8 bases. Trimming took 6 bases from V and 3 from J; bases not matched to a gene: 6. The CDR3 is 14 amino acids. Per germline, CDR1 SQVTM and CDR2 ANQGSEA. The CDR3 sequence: CSVDRGQDTGELFF. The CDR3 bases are TGCAGCGTAGACAGGGGACAGGACACCGGGGAGCTGTTTTTT.

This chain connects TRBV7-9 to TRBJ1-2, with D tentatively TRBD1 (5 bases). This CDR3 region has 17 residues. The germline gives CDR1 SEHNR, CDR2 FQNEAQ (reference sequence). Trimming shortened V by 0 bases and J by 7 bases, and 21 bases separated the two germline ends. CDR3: CASSLAGWGKGIGGYTF. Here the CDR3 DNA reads TGTGCCAGCAGCTTAGCGGGTTGGGGAAAGGGGATCGGTGGCTACACCTTC.

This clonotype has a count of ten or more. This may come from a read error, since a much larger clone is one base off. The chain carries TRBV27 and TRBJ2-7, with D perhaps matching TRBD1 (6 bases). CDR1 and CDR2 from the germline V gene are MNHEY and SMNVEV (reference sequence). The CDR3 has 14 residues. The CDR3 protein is CASSVSGTSALRYF. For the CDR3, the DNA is TGTGCCAGCAGTGTATCTGGGACAAGCGCCCTCCGGTACTTC.

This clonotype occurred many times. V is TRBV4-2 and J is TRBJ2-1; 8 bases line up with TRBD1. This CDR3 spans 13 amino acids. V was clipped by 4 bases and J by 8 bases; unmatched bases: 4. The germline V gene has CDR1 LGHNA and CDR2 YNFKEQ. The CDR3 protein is CASSLQGADEQFF. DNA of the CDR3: TGTGCCAGCAGCCTGCAGGGGGCGGATGAGCAGTTCTTC.

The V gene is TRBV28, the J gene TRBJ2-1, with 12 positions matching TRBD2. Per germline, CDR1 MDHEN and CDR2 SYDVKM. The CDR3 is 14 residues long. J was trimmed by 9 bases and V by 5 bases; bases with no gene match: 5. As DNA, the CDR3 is TGTGCCAGCAGTACGACTAGCGGGAGATTTGAGCAGTTCTTC. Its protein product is CASSTTSGRFEQFF.